A single sample is the source of the 32 T cell receptor beta chains below, sequenced in a study of blood T cell repertoires in COVID-19. The repertoire was sequenced with immunoSEQ multiplex PCR; TCRdb's copy has only in-frame clones and lacks some. The sample has roughly 350,000 clones, roughly 89% seen once; the top ten hold more than 3%. The sample was peripheral blood. Source of these receptors: a woman younger than 30 who had recovered from COVID-19.

The V gene is TRBV4-3, the J gene TRBJ2-3; 10 nucleotides line up with TRBD2. CDR1 and CDR2 (germline): LGHNA, YSLEER. This CDR3 has 15 amino acids. V lost 4 bases and J lost 2; bases outside the gene matches: 3. The DNA of the CDR3 is TGCGCCAGCAGCCGGACTAGCGGAAACACAGATACGCAGTATTTT. This codes for CASSRTSGNTDTQYF.

This rearrangement joins TRBV6-2 or TRBV6-3 to TRBJ2-2, with TRBD2 as a possible D gene (6 bases). CDR1 MNHEY and CDR2 SVGEGT come from the germline V gene. V was cut by 1 base and J by 1 base, with 10 bases left in between. This CDR3 has 16 amino acids. The CDR3 loop reads CASSYWAGWNTGELFF. The CDR3 DNA sequence: TGTGCCAGCAGTTACTGGGCGGGATGGAACACCGGGGAGCTGTTTTTT.

The chain joins TRBV11-3 to TRBJ2-4, with D uncertain. Germline CDR1 and CDR2: SGHNT and YENEEA. The length of the CDR3 is 13 residues. V was shortened by 0 bases and J by 9 bases, with 9 bases between the two germline ends. The CDR3 here is CASSLDRVGIQYF. The DNA of the CDR3 is TGTGCCAGCAGCTTAGATCGGGTGGGCATTCAGTACTTC.

The chain couples TRBV5-1 to TRBJ1-4, with TRBD1 identical over 8 bases. CDR3 length: 15 residues. V dropped 5 bases and J dropped 6; count of bases not matched to a gene: 9. Germline-derived CDR1 and CDR2 are SGHRS and YFSETQ. CDR3 nucleotide sequence: TGCGCCAGCAGTCAAACCGCAGGGGGCGATGAAAAACTGTTTTTT. Residues: CASSQTAGGDEKLFF.

A note on this clone: The sample contains more than one DNA sequence encoding this CDR3. The J gene is TRBJ1-5, the V gene TRBV30; 7 nucleotides line up with TRBD1. Germline V gives CDR1 GTSNPN, CDR2 SVGIG (reference sequence). This CDR3 region has 13 residues. V dropped 2 bases and J dropped 5; count of bases not matched to a gene: 3. DNA for the CDR3: TGTGCCTGGAGTCCAGACAGGGATCAGCCCCAGCATTTT. This encodes CAWSPDRDQPQHF.

This chain joins TRBV7-8 and TRBJ1-5; D unclear. Trimming removed 1 base from V and 7 bases from J, with 11 bases in between. Per germline, CDR1 SGHVS and CDR2 FQNEAQ. This CDR3 spans 14 amino acids. In nucleotides, the CDR3 is TGTGCCAGCAGCTTAGGAGGGATGGGCCAGCCCCAGCATTTT. This encodes CASSLGGMGQPQHF.

The gene calls are TRBV11-2 and TRBJ2-1; 10 bases map to TRBD2. The germline gives CDR1 SGHAT, CDR2 FQNNGV. This CDR3 has 16 residues. The trim removed 2 bases at V and 9 bases at J, leaving 10 bases unmatched. The CDR3 region has the DNA TGTGCCAGCAGCTTAAACTCCGGGACTAGCGTTGGTGAGCAGTTCTTC. Translated, it gives CASSLNSGTSVGEQFF.

The J gene is TRBJ1-5, the V gene TRBV6-2 or TRBV6-3; a weak D match, TRBD1 (6 bases). Trimming left V 0 bases short and J 4 bases short, with 16 bases between. The CDR3 covers 17 residues. Per the germline V gene, CDR1 is MNHEY and CDR2 is SVGEGT. CDR3 loop: CASSYSESTGVNQPQHF. Written as DNA, the CDR3 is TGTGCCAGCAGTTACTCCGAGTCGACAGGAGTTAATCAGCCCCAGCATTTT.

The chain couples TRBV9 to TRBJ2-1, with 7 bases fitting TRBD1. The CDR3 length is 15 residues. Losses at the gene ends were 3 bases for V and 8 bases for J; bases not matched to a gene: 11. The germline V gene encodes CDR1 SGDLS and CDR2 YYNGEE. The CDR3 bases are TGTGCCAGCAGCGCTAGGGGGTCAGGGGGTTATGAGCAGTTCTTC. It encodes CASSARGSGGYEQFF.

The chain carries TRBV5-4 and TRBJ1-2; 12 bases are shared with TRBD1. Germline CDR1 reads SGHNT; CDR2 reads YYREEE (reference sequence). V shed 4 bases and J 7 bases; nucleotides not matched to a gene: 8. This CDR3 is 15 amino acids long. CDR3 coding DNA: TGTGCCAGCAGCGACCGGGACAGGGGGCTGGGTGGCTACACCTTC. This gives the protein CASSDRDRGLGGYTF.

CDR3 sequence: CASSLAREGETQYF. CDR3 in DNA: TGCGCCAGCAGCTTGGCGCGGGAGGGCGAGACCCAGTACTTC. The chain carries TRBV5-1 and TRBJ2-5; TRBD2 agrees at 9 bases. Germline values: CDR1 SGHRS, CDR2 YFSETQ. The CDR3 extends over 14 amino acids. Trimming cost V 0 bases and J 5 bases; bases outside gene matches: 2.

J is TRBJ1-1 and V is TRBV9; TRBD1 aligns across 8 bases. Germline V gene sequence: CDR1 SGDLS, CDR2 YYNGEE. The length of the CDR3 is 15 residues. Germline trimming cut 0 bases from V and 3 bases from J; bases unmatched to any gene: 4. CDR3 DNA sequence: TGTGCCAGCAGCGTAGGTAACAGGGGGTACACTGAAGCTTTCTTT. Translation: CASSVGNRGYTEAFF.

The chain recombines TRBV7-9 with TRBJ2-5, with 7 bases that match TRBD1. The CDR3 spans 14 residues. The germline CDR1 and CDR2 sequences are SEHNR and FQNEAQ (reference sequence). Germline trimming cut 5 bases from V and 5 bases from J; bases unmatched to any gene: 8. As DNA, the CDR3 is TGTGCCAGCAGCCTTGACAGGGCTGGGGAGACCCAGTACTTC. As protein: CASSLDRAGETQYF.

The V and J genes are TRBV27 and TRBJ1-2; 10 bases match TRBD1. The CDR3 loop spans 15 amino acids. Germline CDR1 MNHEY, CDR2 SMNVEV (reference sequence). V trimming: 3 bases; J trimming: 4 bases; junction bases outside the gene matches: 5. CDR3 sequence reads: CASSFGQGDPYGYTF. The CDR3, as DNA: TGTGCCAGCAGTTTCGGACAGGGGGATCCCTATGGCTACACCTTC.

This chain connects TRBV18 to TRBJ2-7, with D uncertain. Per germline, CDR1 KGHSH and CDR2 LQKENI. The CDR3 spans 13 residues. Trimming stripped 3 bases from V and 1 base from J, with 7 bases between. CDR3 amino acids: CASSPIGSYEQYV. The CDR3 region has the DNA TGTGCCAGCTCACCTATCGGTTCCTACGAGCAGTACGTC.

The CDR3, as DNA: TGTGCCAGCAGCGTAGCGCTAGCGGGAGTTAATACGCAGTATTTT. Translated: CASSVALAGVNTQYF. This chain connects TRBV9 to TRBJ2-3; TRBD2 aligns across 10 bases. J gave up 7 bases and V 0 bases, and 5 bases lay outside the gene matches. The germline gives CDR1 SGDLS, CDR2 YYNGEE. The CDR3 loop spans 15 amino acids.

The chain has TRBV18 and TRBJ1-4; the D gene is possibly TRBD1 (5 bases). V was cut by 3 bases and J by 4 bases, with 12 bases left in between. In germline, CDR1 is KGHSH, CDR2 LQKENI. This CDR3 has 15 amino acids. The CDR3 nucleotides read TGTGCCAGCTCACCCCACACGGGGGTTAATGAAAAACTGTTTTTT. Translating it yields CASSPHTGVNEKLFF. Full variable domain (remainder filled in from reference TRBV18 and TRBJ1-4): NAGVMQNPRHLVRRRGQEARLRCSPMKGHSHVYWYRQLPEEGLKFMVYLQKENIIDESGMPKERFSAEFPKEGPSILRIQQVVRGDSAAYFCASSPHTGVNEKLFFGSGTQLSVL.

The chain recombines TRBV19 with TRBJ2-5; 7 positions match TRBD1. The V gene's germline CDR1 is LNHDA and CDR2 SQIVND (reference sequence). J was trimmed by 4 bases and V by 5 bases; bases with no gene match: 7. There are 14 residues in the CDR3. Here the CDR3 DNA reads TGTGCCAGTAGTCCCCGAAGACAGGGAGAGACCCAGTACTTC. This gives the protein CASSPRRQGETQYF.

This clone has a single count. The V gene is TRBV19, the J gene TRBJ1-1; D is uncertain. Germline CDR1 and CDR2: LNHDA and SQIVND (reference sequence). V was shortened by 5 bases and J by 10 bases, with 23 bases between the two germline ends. There are 15 residues in the CDR3. The CDR3 sequence: CASSFGSVPTLGAFF. CDR3 bases: TGTGCCAGTAGTTTTGGGTCAGTACCAACTCTAGGAGCTTTCTTT.

Worth noting for this clone: The junction shows a germline mismatch at one end, possibly a read error. The chain joins TRBV7-2 to TRBJ1-5, with 9 bases matching TRBD1. This CDR3 is 14 amino acids long. CDR1 and CDR2 (germline): SGHTA, FQGNSA. The CDR3 region has the DNA TGTGCCAGCAGCGACCGGGACAGGGCCCGGCCTTTTTATTTT. As protein: CASSDRDRARPFYF.

The chain recombines TRBV30 with TRBJ2-1, with D possibly TRBD2 on 6 matching bases. Germline assignment: CDR1 GTSNPN and CDR2 SVGIG (reference sequence). The CDR3 contains 16 residues. The V end was cut by 6 bases, the J end by 0 bases, with 18 bases between. The CDR3 protein is CACWDLHRISYNEQFF. In DNA, the CDR3 is TGTGCCTGCTGGGACTTACATAGAATCTCCTACAATGAGCAGTTCTTC.

This clone came up once. This same CDR3 is encoded by further DNA sequences in the sample. This chain links TRBV6-6 with TRBJ1-2; 9 bases map to TRBD1. This CDR3 spans 13 amino acids. The germline V gene encodes CDR1 MNHNY and CDR2 SVGAGI (reference sequence). The V and J ends lost 2 bases and 6 bases, in that order; junction bases with no gene match: 1. The CDR3 DNA reads TGTGCCAGCAGTTACCGGGACAGGGATGGCTACACCTTC. Its protein product is CASSYRDRDGYTF.

This clone appeared a single time. The chain employs TRBV10-3 and TRBJ1-3, with D possibly TRBD1 on 5 matching bases. CDR1 is ENHRY, CDR2 SYGVKD, per germline. CDR3 size: 14 residues. Trimming removed 3 bases from V and 4 bases from J, with 10 bases in between. This CDR3 is CAISEIGAGNTIYF. For the CDR3, the DNA is TGTGCCATCAGTGAAATAGGGGCAGGAAACACCATATATTTT.

The chain has TRBV19 and TRBJ1-5; 10 nucleotides match TRBD1. V lost 6 bases to trimming and J lost 0 bases; unmatched junction nucleotides: 8. This CDR3 has 17 amino acids. The germline V gene encodes CDR1 LNHDA and CDR2 SQIVND (reference sequence). CDR3 in amino acids: CASRGGTGVYSNQPQHF. As DNA, the CDR3 is TGTGCCAGTAGGGGCGGGACAGGGGTCTATAGCAATCAGCCCCAGCATTTT. Using reference TRBV19 and TRBJ1-5 for the parts outside the CDR3, the full variable domain is DGGITQSPKYLFRKEGQNVTLSCEQNLNHDAMYWYRQDPGQGLRLIYYSQIVNDFQKGDIAEGYSVSREKKESFPLTVTSAQKNPTAFYLCASRGGTGVYSNQPQHFGDGTRLSIL.

The chain recombines TRBV7-9 with TRBJ1-2, with no clear D. Germline-derived CDR1 and CDR2 are SEHNR and FQNEAQ (reference sequence). Trimming left V 1 base short and J 3 bases short, with 12 bases between. CDR3 length: 15 residues. The CDR3 bases are TGTGCCAGCAGCTTAGAGGGCGGCGGGTACTATGGCTACACCTTC. Its protein is CASSLEGGGYYGYTF.

The sample holds a few counts of this clone. The V call is TRBV29-1, the J call TRBJ2-7; no firm D call. The CDR3 consists of 14 residues. V was cut by 3 bases and J by 3 bases, with 15 bases left in between. CDR1 SQVTM and CDR2 ANQGSEA come from the germline V gene. CDR3 in DNA: TGCAGCGTTGACCCGCGCCTGGTATGCTACGAGCAGTACGTC. This sequence encodes CSVDPRLVCYEQYV.

The V gene is TRBV5-1, the J gene TRBJ2-1; 14 positions match TRBD2. In germline, CDR1 is SGHRS, CDR2 YFSETQ. V lost 4 bases and J lost 3; bases outside the gene matches: 6. The CDR3 has 17 amino acids. The CDR3 loop reads CASSQGLAGAIYNEQFF. CDR3 sequence (DNA): TGCGCCAGCAGCCAGGGACTAGCGGGAGCTATCTACAATGAGCAGTTCTTC. The whole variable domain, remainder taken from reference TRBV5-1 and TRBJ2-1, is KAGVTQTPRYLIKTRGQQVTLSCSPISGHRSVSWYQQTPGQGLQFLFEYFSETQRNKGNFPGRFSGRQFSNSRSEMNVSTLELGDSALYLCASSQGLAGAIYNEQFFGPGTRLTVL.

The chain joins TRBV18 to TRBJ2-1; 8 bases fit TRBD2. The J segment lost 7 bases and the V segment lost 0 bases, leaving 8 bases of the junction unmatched. Germline lookup yields CDR1 KGHSH and CDR2 LQKENI. This CDR3 is built from 16 residues. CDR3 in DNA: TGTGCCAGCTCACCACCGGTCGCGGGAGGCGGGAATGAGCAGTTCTTC. Translating gives CASSPPVAGGGNEQFF.

The gene calls are TRBV15 and TRBJ1-2; tentative D call: TRBD1 (5 bases). Trimming removed 0 bases at V and 4 bases at J, with 15 bases between. The germline CDR1 and CDR2 sequences are LNHNV and YYDKDF (reference sequence). The CDR3 contains 16 residues. DNA for the CDR3: TGTGCCACCAGCAGAGATCGGAGCGGGGCACCCTATGGCTACACCTTC. Amino acid sequence: CATSRDRSGAPYGYTF.

The V gene is TRBV24-1, the J gene TRBJ1-1, with TRBD1 identical over 8 bases. The CDR3 runs to 13 residues. The V gene end was trimmed by 6 bases and the J gene end by 6 bases; junction bases not matched to a gene: 5. Germline CDR1 KGHDR, CDR2 SFDVKD. The CDR3 region is CATSPGGESEAFF. The DNA for the CDR3 is TGTGCCACCAGTCCAGGGGGCGAGTCTGAAGCTTTCTTT.

The V gene is TRBV7-2, the J gene TRBJ2-6; the D is unclear. Germline V gene data show CDR1 as SGHTA and CDR2 as FQGNSA. This CDR3 spans 18 amino acids. V lost 1 base, J lost 2 bases, and 15 bases lay in between. DNA of the CDR3: TGTGCCAGCAGCTTAGTAGGCGCGGTATTAACTGGGGCCAACGTCCTGACTTTC. It yields the protein CASSLVGAVLTGANVLTF.

The chain carries TRBV27 and TRBJ1-1; the match to TRBD1 covers 8 bases. Looked up from germline, CDR1 is MNHEY and CDR2 is SMNVEV (reference sequence). Trimming at V came to 6 bases and at J to 2 bases, leaving 5 bases not matched to a gene. The CDR3 sequence is 14 residues long. Here the CDR3 DNA reads TGTGCCAGCAGACCCGGGACAGGTAACACTGAAGCTTTCTTT. This codes for CASRPGTGNTEAFF.